Listed below are T cell receptor beta chains from one sample, sequenced in a study of T cells after yellow fever vaccination. Using its own MiXCR run on the 5' RACE reads, TCRdb lists one record per CDR3 protein. This sample has around 250,000 distinct CDR3 sequences, with roughly 7.2% found just once. Sequencing used CD4+ T cells sorted from PBMCs, obtained 15 days after the yellow fever booster vaccination. These receptor sequences come from a man aged 25 to 40 who received the YFV17D yellow fever vaccine. The CDR3 runs from the conserved cysteine through the conserved F or W. Each record gives: clone size, CDR3 length, V gene, D gene, J gene, CDR3 protein, CDR3 DNA. A D gene is named only where the DNA matches it firmly. Some rows mark clone size as missing; the rest say once, few, many or name a class of expanded clone.

>many|12|TRBV3-1|.|TRBJ2-3
CASSAKGGTQYF
TGTGCCAGCAGCGCGAAGGGCGGGACGCAGTATTTT
>many|12|TRBV29-1|.|TRBJ1-4
CSVCTEPEKLFF
TGCAGCGTCTGTACCGAACCTGAAAAACTGTTTTTT
>many|16|TRBV5-1|.|TRBJ2-3
CASSLGAGTSTDTQYF
TGTGCCAGCAGCTTAGGAGCGGGTACTAGCACAGATACGCAGTATTTT
>many|10|TRBV24-1|.|TRBJ1-1
CATKDTTAFF
TGTGCCACCAAGGACACCACTGCTTTCTTT
>.|14|TRBV4-3|.|TRBJ2-7
CASSQQFPSYEQYF
TGCGCCAGCAGCCAACAGTTTCCCTCCTACGAGCAGTACTTC
>few|12|TRBV28|.|TRBJ2-1
CASSYDLTEQFF
TGTGCCAGCAGCTACGACCTCACTGAGCAGTTCTTC
>few|16|TRBV7-8|TRBD2|TRBJ2-1
CASSFGLAGAYNEQFF
TGTGCCAGCAGCTTTGGACTAGCGGGAGCCTACAATGAGCAGTTCTTC
>.|12|TRBV5-4|.|TRBJ1-2
CASSLTRGSYTF
TGTGCCAGCAGCCTGACCAGGGGTAGCTACACCTTC
>many|14|TRBV20-1|.|TRBJ2-5
CSARPLAPQETQYF
TGCAGTGCTAGACCCCTAGCGCCTCAAGAGACCCAGTACTTC
>.|16|TRBV20-1|.|TRBJ2-5
CSATSYEGKGQETQYF
TGCAGTGCTACGTCCTATGAAGGGAAGGGACAAGAGACCCAGTACTTC
>.|12|TRBV5-1|.|TRBJ2-7
CASSVGNYEQYF
TGCGCCAGCAGCGTGGGGAATTACGAGCAGTACTTC
>.|12|TRBV5-4|.|TRBJ2-2
CASSLLDRELFF
TGTGCCAGCAGCTTGCTCGACCGGGAGCTGTTTTTT
>many|13|TRBV20-1|.|TRBJ1-1
CSASGPMNTEAFF
TGCAGTGCTAGCGGCCCGATGAACACTGAAGCTTTCTTT
>.|15|TRBV11-2|TRBD1|TRBJ2-1
CASSLWTGEYNEQFF
TGTGCCAGCAGCTTATGGACAGGGGAATACAATGAGCAGTTCTTC
>.|16|TRBV21-1|.|TRBJ2-3
CASTFRGTACTDTQYF
TGTGCCAGCACATTTAGGGGGACAGCCTGCACAGATACGCAGTATTTT
>few|14|TRBV24-1|.|TRBJ2-1
CATSLGGSYNEQFF
TGTGCCACCTCCTTGGGAGGTTCCTACAATGAGCAGTTCTTC
>.|12|TRBV3-1|.|TRBJ2-1
CASSSGQLQQFF
TGTGCCAGCAGCTCCGGACAGCTCCAGCAGTTCTTC
>many|16|TRBV5-1|.|TRBJ2-1
CASSLGAENSYNEQFF
TGCGCCAGCAGCTTGGGGGCAGAGAACTCCTACAATGAGCAGTTCTTC
>few|15|TRBV3-1|TRBD2|TRBJ2-5
CASSPTSGIQETQYF
TGTGCCAGCAGCCCCACTAGCGGGATCCAAGAGACCCAGTACTTC
>.|13|TRBV11-2|.|TRBJ2-6
CASLGSGANVLTF
TGTGCCAGCTTGGGCTCTGGGGCCAACGTCCTGACTTTC
>many|14|TRBV4-2|.|TRBJ2-5
CASSQGAVQETQYF
TGTGCCAGCAGCCAAGGGGCAGTCCAAGAGACCCAGTACTTC
>.|17|TRBV24-1|.|TRBJ2-3
CATSASPTGTNTDTQYF
TGTGCCACCAGCGCCTCCCCCACAGGAACCAACACAGATACGCAGTATTTT
>few|17|TRBV20-1|TRBD2|TRBJ2-7
CSARLTSGWSRAYEQYF
TGCAGTGCTAGACTGACTAGCGGGTGGTCGCGGGCTTACGAGCAGTACTTC
>.|15|TRBV6-1|TRBD1|TRBJ2-5
CASRPYGQAQETQYF
TGTGCCAGCAGACCCTATGGACAGGCCCAAGAGACCCAGTACTTC
>many|12|TRBV5-1|.|TRBJ2-1
CASSFARNEQFF
TGCGCCAGCAGCTTCGCTAGGAATGAGCAGTTCTTC
>few|14|TRBV20-1|TRBD1|TRBJ2-5
CSATGQDERETQYF
TGCAGTGCAACTGGACAGGACGAACGGGAGACCCAGTACTTC
>few|13|TRBV5-5|TRBD1|TRBJ2-1
CASLAGGYNEQFF
TGTGCCAGCCTGGCAGGGGGTTACAATGAGCAGTTCTTC
>.|16|TRBV20-1|.|TRBJ2-3
CSARDTGGISVDTQYF
TGCAGTGCTAGAGATACAGGCGGGATCTCTGTAGATACGCAGTATTTT
>many|16|TRBV9|.|TRBJ2-2
CASSVALASFSGELFF
TGTGCCAGCAGCGTAGCACTAGCTAGTTTTTCCGGGGAGCTGTTTTTT
>few|16|TRBV7-6|.|TRBJ1-3
CASSLGVDSSGNTIYF
TGTGCCAGCAGCTTGGGGGTGGACAGCTCTGGAAACACCATATATTTT
>.|16|TRBV2|TRBD2|TRBJ2-7
CASKKFRREDSYEQYF
TGTGCCAGCAAGAAGTTTAGGCGGGAGGACTCCTACGAGCAGTACTTC
>.|14|TRBV10-1|.|TRBJ2-2
CASSESPGTGELFF
TGCGCCAGCAGTGAGTCTCCAGGGACCGGGGAGCTGTTTTTT
>many|13|TRBV6-6|.|TRBJ2-5
CASSYIQGETQYF
TGTGCCAGCAGCTACATTCAAGGAGAGACCCAGTACTTC
>few|15|TRBV6-2/TRBV6-3|TRBD2|TRBJ2-7
CASRPLAGDFNEQYF
TGTGCCAGCAGACCTCTAGCGGGAGATTTCAACGAGCAGTACTTC
>.|15|TRBV6-5|.|TRBJ1-6
CASSYDTGPGRPLHF
TGTGCCAGCAGTTACGATACAGGGCCAGGTCGGCCCCTCCACTTT
>few|17|TRBV10-3|.|TRBJ2-3
CAISGPPTASRPDTQYF
TGTGCCATCAGTGGGCCCCCTACGGCTAGCCGTCCAGATACGCAGTATTTT
>.|16|TRBV7-3|TRBD1|TRBJ2-2
CASSLYPGGNTGELFF
TGTGCCAGCAGCTTGTATCCAGGGGGAAACACCGGGGAGCTGTTTTTT
>many|15|TRBV28|.|TRBJ2-4
CASSPGSLAKNIQYF
TGTGCCAGCAGTCCCGGGTCTCTAGCCAAAAACATTCAGTACTTC
>.|14|TRBV18|.|TRBJ2-4
CASSPRGALNIQYF
TGTGCCAGCTCACCACGGGGGGCCTTAAACATTCAGTACTTC
>many|15|TRBV5-1|TRBD2|TRBJ2-1
CASSQRAGGDNEQFF
TGCGCCAGCAGCCAAAGAGCGGGAGGGGACAATGAGCAGTTCTTC
>many|11|TRBV5-1|.|TRBJ2-7
CASSELHEQYF
TGCGCCAGCAGCGAGCTTCACGAGCAGTACTTC
>many|13|TRBV29-1|.|TRBJ1-1
CSARTPVNTEAFF
TGCAGCGCAAGGACCCCTGTTAACACTGAAGCTTTCTTT
>many|13|TRBV14|.|TRBJ2-7
CASSRDRTSEQYF
TGTGCCAGCAGCCGGGACCGCACCTCCGAGCAGTACTTC
>few|15|TRBV18|.|TRBJ2-6
CASSPLGDGANVLTF
TGTGCCAGCTCACCATTAGGGGACGGGGCCAACGTCCTGACTTTC
>many|14|TRBV7-2|TRBD2|TRBJ2-5
CASELSGRTETQYF
TGTGCCAGCGAGCTTAGCGGGAGGACGGAGACCCAGTACTTC
>many|12|TRBV6-2/TRBV6-3|.|TRBJ2-7
CASSGRRYEQYF
TGTGCCAGCAGTGGCCGACGCTACGAGCAGTACTTC
>many|14|TRBV5-1|.|TRBJ1-2
CASSLDRAGSGYTF
TGCGCCAGCAGCTTGGACAGGGCGGGCTCCGGCTACACCTTC
>.|16|TRBV20-1|TRBD2|TRBJ2-1
CSARGGSGITRNEQFF
TGCAGTGCTAGAGGGGGTAGCGGGATCACACGCAATGAGCAGTTCTTC
>few|14|TRBV18|.|TRBJ2-1
CASSPLVSYNEQFF
TGTGCCAGCTCACCACTAGTTTCCTACAATGAGCAGTTCTTC
>.|14|TRBV5-1|.|TRBJ2-4
CASSLGPEDYIQYF
TGCGCCAGCAGCCTGGGACCAGAGGACTACATTCAGTACTTC
>.|16|TRBV6-5|.|TRBJ1-4
CASSYDQGKANEKLFF
TGTGCCAGCAGTTACGATCAGGGGAAGGCGAATGAAAAACTGTTTTTT
>few|13|TRBV14|.|TRBJ1-1
CASSRTKNTEAFF
TGTGCCAGCAGCAGAACTAAGAACACTGAAGCTTTCTTT
>few|15|TRBV9|.|TRBJ1-4
CASSVGYRGNEKLFF
TGTGCCAGCAGCGTGGGGTATCGGGGGAACGAAAAACTGTTTTTT